The entry below describes one T cell receptor beta chain. Antigen: not known. V dropped 1 base and J dropped 14 bases, with 8 bases sitting between them. The V gene's germline CDR1 is SGHTA and CDR2 FQGNSA. This CDR3 is 11 amino acids long. Profiling relied on immunoSEQ multiplex PCR, and the TCRdb table lists in-frame clones only, not all of them. The sample lists around 31,000 clones; over 65% were seen once. The data were taken from a study of Tregs in tolerant kidney transplant recipients. Study as a whole: An approximately three-day belatacept mixed lymphocyte reaction, sometimes plus 5-day graft donor restimulation, preceded CD4+CD25+CD127- sorting. Overall study findings and caveats: Tregs expanded with activated donor B cells seemed most donor-specific.

V is TRBV7-2 and J is TRBJ1-4; D ambiguous. The sample comprised Tregs from blood cultured with allogeneic cells. The clonotype originates from a human donor in good health. The CDR3 DNA sequence: TGTGCCAGCAGCTTAGGAGGAAGGCTGTTTTTT. This gives the protein CASSLGGRLFF.